The 25 T cell receptor beta chains in this list originate from one sample, sequenced in a study of blood T cell repertoires in COVID-19. TCRdb keeps only in-frame clones here, not all; method: immunoSEQ multiplex PCR. Among 250,000 to 300,000 clones listed, around 89% were seen once. Sequencing was carried out using PBMCs or T cells enriched from blood (not recorded which). Every receptor here comes from a woman aged 60-75 years in a cohort exposed to, infected with or recovered from COVID-19 (not recorded which).

J is TRBJ2-5 and V is TRBV24-1, with 10 bases fitting TRBD2. This CDR3 has 17 amino acids. Germline CDR1 KGHDR, CDR2 SFDVKD. Losses at the gene ends were 4 bases for V and 1 base for J; bases not matched to a gene: 8. CDR3 amino acids: CATSDYSGRLGQETQYF. The CDR3 bases are TGTGCCACCAGTGACTATAGCGGGAGGCTGGGCCAAGAGACCCAGTACTTC.

The sample holds a few counts of this clone. Other DNA sequences in the same sample also yield this CDR3. This chain connects TRBV30 to TRBJ2-7, with D tentatively TRBD1 (5 bases). Germline lookup yields CDR1 GTSNPN and CDR2 SVGIG (reference sequence). The CDR3 consists of 13 residues. Trimming took off 0 bases at V and 0 bases at J, with 6 bases between the two ends. This CDR3 reads CAWSVQDSYEQYF. The CDR3 DNA reads as TGTGCCTGGAGTGTACAGGACTCCTACGAGCAGTACTTC.

The chain uses TRBV7-2 and TRBJ1-5; maybe TRBD1 (5 bases). The CDR3 has 13 amino acids. From germline, CDR1 is SGHTA and CDR2 FQGNSA. Deletions cut 5 bases from V and 9 bases from J, with 14 bases between. CDR3: CASSATSGLPQHF. CDR3 nucleotides: TGTGCCAGCAGCGCCACTTCAGGGTTGCCCCAGCATTTT.

Here the CDR3 reads CASSLVMARGSPLHF. Here the CDR3 DNA reads TGTGCCAGCAGCTTAGTTATGGCGCGAGGTTCACCCCTCCACTTT. The chain couples TRBV11-2 to TRBJ1-6, with no clear D. The germline V gene has CDR1 SGHAT and CDR2 FQNNGV. Trimming removed 1 base from V and 9 bases from J, with 13 bases in between. There are 15 residues in the CDR3.

The V and J genes are TRBV13 and TRBJ2-7, with 14 bases lining up with TRBD2. V dropped 5 bases and J dropped 5; count of bases not matched to a gene: 23. CDR1 is PRHDT and CDR2 is FYEKMQ in the germline V gene (reference sequence). The CDR3 sequence is 21 residues long. CDR3 in amino acids: CASSPPTDRVTSGRAIHEQYF. Here the CDR3 DNA reads TGTGCCAGCAGCCCACCCACGGACAGGGTGACTAGCGGGAGGGCCATCCACGAGCAGTACTTC.

This rearrangement joins TRBV5-1 to TRBJ2-1; 8 bases agree with TRBD2. CDR3 length equals 14 residues. V gave up 4 bases and J gave up 5 bases; unmatched junction bases: 5. Germline V gives CDR1 SGHRS, CDR2 YFSETQ. The CDR3 sequence is CASSPGLAHNEQFF. CDR3 sequence (DNA): TGCGCCAGCAGCCCAGGACTAGCCCACAATGAGCAGTTCTTC.

The chain uses TRBV9 and TRBJ2-5; 10 bases are a match to TRBD2. Germline CDR1 SGDLS, CDR2 YYNGEE. The junction had 9 bases not matched to a gene; V was cut back by 0 bases and J by 1 base. The CDR3 loop spans 18 amino acids. The CDR3 region is CASSVGLAGVYFQETQYF. The CDR3 DNA sequence: TGTGCCAGCAGCGTAGGGCTAGCGGGAGTATATTTCCAAGAGACCCAGTACTTC.

V is TRBV28 and J is TRBJ2-3; D gene ambiguous. Germline-derived CDR1 and CDR2 are MDHEN and SYDVKM. This CDR3 has 15 residues. V lost 5 bases to trimming and J lost 5 bases, with 17 bases between them. CDR3 sequence (DNA): TGTGCCAGCAGTATTAGAGATGGGCCCGGAGATACGCAGTATTTT. The encoded protein is CASSIRDGPGDTQYF.

V and J are TRBV5-1 and TRBJ2-1, with a weak D call TRBD2 (6 bases). Trimming took 4 bases from V and 0 from J, leaving 14 bases between them. CDR1 is SGHRS, CDR2 YFSETQ, per germline. This CDR3 region has 16 residues. CDR3 amino acids: CASSPLAGYSYNEQFF. DNA for the CDR3: TGCGCCAGCAGCCCACTGGCGGGGTACTCCTACAATGAGCAGTTCTTC.

The chain carries TRBV9 and TRBJ2-3; TRBD2 agrees at 10 bases. The junction had 3 bases not matched to a gene; V was cut back by 0 bases and J by 5 bases. Germline V CDR1 and CDR2: SGDLS, YYNGEE. The CDR3 consists of 15 residues. The CDR3 region is CASSVEAGGRDTQYF. The CDR3 nucleotides read TGTGCCAGCAGCGTAGAAGCGGGAGGGCGAGATACGCAGTATTTT.

V usage is TRBV4-3 and J usage is TRBJ2-5, with 7 bases fitting TRBD1. The CDR3 length is 14 residues. Germline assignment: CDR1 LGHNA and CDR2 YSLEER. After removal of 4 bases from V and 5 bases from J, the junction contained 7 bases not matched to a gene. The chain's CDR3 is CASSPETGIETQYF. CDR3 sequence (DNA): TGCGCCAGCAGCCCAGAGACAGGGATCGAGACCCAGTACTTC.

A single count supports this clone. The gene calls are TRBV18 and TRBJ2-2; a weak D match, TRBD1 (5 bases). Per germline, CDR1 KGHSH and CDR2 LQKENI. Between the trimmed V and J ends, which lost 3 bases and 3 bases, there was a span of 11 bases. CDR3 length equals 15 residues. The CDR3 DNA sequence: TGTGCCAGCTCACCTCGCAGGGCCGACACCGGGGAGCTGTTTTTT. Translating it yields CASSPRRADTGELFF.

The chain uses TRBV5-4 and TRBJ2-7, with 11 bases that match TRBD2. The CDR3 is 15 residues long. Germline CDR1 and CDR2: SGHNT and YYREEE (reference sequence). V dropped 0 bases and J dropped 5; count of bases not matched to a gene: 4. The CDR3 protein is CASSLALAGGDEQYF. CDR3 coding DNA: TGTGCCAGCAGCTTGGCGCTAGCGGGAGGAGACGAGCAGTACTTC.

The chain joins TRBV15 to TRBJ1-5; 9 bases align to TRBD1. This CDR3 spans 14 amino acids. Germline CDR1 LNHNV, CDR2 YYDKDF (reference sequence). The V and J ends lost 0 bases and 7 bases, in that order; junction bases with no gene match: 1. CDR3 in DNA: TGTGCCACCAGCAGAGATACAGGGGGCCAGCCCCAGCATTTT. Protein sequence: CATSRDTGGQPQHF. Full variable domain (remainder filled in from reference TRBV15 and TRBJ1-5): DAMVIQNPRYQVTQFGKPVTLSCSQTLNHNVMYWYQQKSSQAPKLLFHYYDKDFNNEADTPDNFQSRRPNTSFCFLDIRSPGLGDTAMYLCATSRDTGGQPQHFGDGTRLSIL.

The chain has TRBV5-1 and TRBJ2-1, with TRBD1 as a possible D gene (6 bases). This CDR3 has 17 residues. Germline V CDR1 and CDR2: SGHRS, YFSETQ. The V gene lost 0 bases and the J gene lost 0 bases, with 13 bases spanning the gap. The CDR3 DNA reads TGCGCCAGCAGCTTGGGGGGGACAATGAGCTCCTACAATGAGCAGTTCTTC. This translates into CASSLGGTMSSYNEQFF.

The chain joins TRBV5-6 to TRBJ2-7, with D possibly TRBD1 on 6 matching bases. Germline loops: CDR1 SGHDT, CDR2 YYEEEE. The V end was cut by 4 bases, the J end by 5 bases, with 16 bases between. The CDR3 extends over 14 amino acids. The CDR3 is CASSHDRYINEQYF. CDR3 bases: TGTGCCAGCAGCCATGACAGGTACATTAACGAGCAGTACTTC.

V gene TRBV20-1 combines with J gene TRBJ2-6; the D is unclear. CDR3 size: 16 residues. V lost 3 bases, J lost 0 bases, and 12 bases lay in between. Germline V CDR1 and CDR2: DFQATT, SNEGSKA (reference sequence). The CDR3 region is CSASRRLGSGANVLTF. CDR3 DNA: TGCAGTGCTAGTAGAAGGCTAGGCTCTGGGGCCAACGTCCTGACTTTC.

The chain uses TRBV24-1 and TRBJ2-3, with a weak D call TRBD1 (6 bases). The CDR3 extends over 14 amino acids. The V gene lost 5 bases and the J gene lost 6 bases, with 14 bases spanning the gap. Germline-derived CDR1 and CDR2 are KGHDR and SFDVKD. CDR3 sequence (DNA): TGTGCCACCAGTGGTAAAGGGGGATGGGATACGCAGTATTTT. Amino acid sequence: CATSGKGGWDTQYF.

The chain combines TRBV18 with TRBJ1-4, with 8 bases lining up with TRBD1. The CDR3 runs to 14 residues. CDR1 is KGHSH and CDR2 is LQKENI in the germline V gene. The J segment lost 8 bases and the V segment lost 0 bases, leaving 2 bases of the junction unmatched. In DNA form, the CDR3 reads TGTGCCAGCTCACCACCGCAGGGGGCGGAAAAACTGTTTTTT. Residues: CASSPPQGAEKLFF.

The chain links TRBV5-4 to TRBJ1-1; D is perhaps TRBD1 (6 bases). The CDR3 extends over 14 amino acids. The germline V gene encodes CDR1 SGHNT and CDR2 YYREEE (reference sequence). Trimming pared 4 bases from V and 3 bases from J, leaving 13 bases between. CDR3 nucleotide sequence: TGTGCCAGCAGCCCGCGGACAGACCACACTGAAGCTTTCTTT. Its translation: CASSPRTDHTEAFF.

V is TRBV5-6 and J is TRBJ2-7; a possible D gene is TRBD2 (5 bases). The CDR3 runs to 12 residues. V was trimmed by 0 bases and J by 5 bases, leaving 6 bases between them. The germline gives CDR1 SGHDT, CDR2 YYEEEE. CDR3 region: CASSLDGNEQYF. For the CDR3, the DNA is TGTGCCAGCAGCTTGGACGGGAACGAGCAGTACTTC.

The chain has TRBV7-8 and TRBJ2-7, with a weak D call TRBD2 (5 bases). The V gene's germline CDR1 is SGHVS and CDR2 FQNEAQ. Trimming took 1 base from V and 4 from J, leaving 17 bases between them. This CDR3 spans 16 amino acids. In DNA, the CDR3 is TGTGCCAGCAGCTTAGGTCCCCTAGCCGACGTTTACGAGCAGTACTTC. Translating gives CASSLGPLADVYEQYF.

The CDR3 DNA reads TGTGCCAGCTCACCATTGAGGACAAAGAATGAGCAGTTCTTC. This codes for CASSPLRTKNEQFF. The V and J genes are TRBV18 and TRBJ2-1; tentatively, D is TRBD1 (5 bases). Germline CDR1 is KGHSH and CDR2 is LQKENI. This CDR3 region has 14 residues. Between the trimmed V and J ends, which lost 2 bases and 7 bases, there was a span of 12 bases. The full variable domain, its missing parts supplied by reference TRBV18 and TRBJ2-1, is NAGVMQNPRHLVRRRGQEARLRCSPMKGHSHVYWYRQLPEEGLKFMVYLQKENIIDESGMPKERFSAEFPKEGPSILRIQQVVRGDSAAYFCASSPLRTKNEQFFGPGTRLTVL.

This clone has only a few counts. The CDR3 here is CASSTTSGSNEQFF. The CDR3 nucleotides are TGTGCCAGCAGTACCACTAGCGGGAGCAATGAGCAGTTCTTC. The chain carries TRBV25-1 and TRBJ2-1, with 11 bases aligning to TRBD2. The CDR3 covers 14 residues. CDR1 is MGHDK, CDR2 SYGVNS, per germline. Losses at the gene ends were 5 bases for V and 6 bases for J; bases not matched to a gene: 3.

The V and J genes are TRBV7-3 and TRBJ2-7; 9 positions agree with TRBD1. The germline V gene encodes CDR1 SGHTA and CDR2 FQGTGA. The CDR3 is made up of 16 amino acids. Trimming at V came to 0 bases and at J to 6 bases, leaving 9 bases not matched to a gene. CDR3 region: CASSLTTGGWSGEQYF. CDR3 sequence (DNA): TGTGCCAGCAGCTTAACGACAGGGGGGTGGTCGGGCGAGCAGTACTTC. Full variable domain (missing parts from reference TRBV7-3 and TRBJ2-7): GAGVSQTPSNKVTEKGKYVELRCDPISGHTALYWYRQSLGQGPEFLIYFQGTGAADDSGLPNDRFFAVRPEGSVSTLKIQRTERGDSAVYLCASSLTTGGWSGEQYFGPGTRLTVT.